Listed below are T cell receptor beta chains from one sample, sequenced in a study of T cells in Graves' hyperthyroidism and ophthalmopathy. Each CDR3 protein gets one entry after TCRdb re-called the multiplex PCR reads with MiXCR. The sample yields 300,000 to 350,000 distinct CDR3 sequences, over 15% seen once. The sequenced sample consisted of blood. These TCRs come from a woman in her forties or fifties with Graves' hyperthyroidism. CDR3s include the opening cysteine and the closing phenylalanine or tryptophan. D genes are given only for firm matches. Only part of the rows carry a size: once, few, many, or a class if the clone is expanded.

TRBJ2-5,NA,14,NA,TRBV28,CASARLRGSETQYF,TGTGCCAGCGCCCGGCTGAGGGGTTCGGAGACCCAGTACTTC
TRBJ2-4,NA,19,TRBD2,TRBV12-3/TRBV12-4,CASSLDSSGRRGSKNIQYF,TGTGCCAGCAGTTTAGATTCTAGCGGGAGGAGGGGGTCCAAAAACATTCAGTACTTC
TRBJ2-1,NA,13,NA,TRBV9,CASSVAVLAKQFF,TGTGCCAGCAGCGTAGCTGTACTAGCAAAGCAGTTCTTC
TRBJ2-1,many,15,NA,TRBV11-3,CASSLAPDRYNEQFF,TGTGCCAGCAGCTTAGCACCCGATCGGTACAATGAGCAGTTCTTC
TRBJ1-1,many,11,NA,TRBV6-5,CASKQSTEAFF,TGTGCCAGCAAGCAGAGCACTGAAGCTTTCTTT
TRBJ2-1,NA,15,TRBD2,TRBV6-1,CASGVLAGLYNEQFF,TGTGCCAGCGGGGTTCTAGCGGGGTTATACAATGAGCAGTTCTTC
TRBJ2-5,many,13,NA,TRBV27,CASSFVSQETQYF,TGTGCCAGCAGTTTCGTCAGCCAAGAGACCCAGTACTTC
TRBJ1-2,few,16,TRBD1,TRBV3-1,CASSERGRGTNYGYTF,TGTGCCAGCAGTGAGAGGGGGCGGGGGACTAACTATGGCTACACCTTC
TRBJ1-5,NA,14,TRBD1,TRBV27,CASKDRAINQPQHF,TGTGCCAGCAAGGACAGGGCTATCAATCAGCCCCAGCATTTT
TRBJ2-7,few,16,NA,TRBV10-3,CAISESGDSEFHEQYF,TGTGCCATCAGTGAGTCGGGAGACTCTGAGTTCCACGAGCAGTACTTC
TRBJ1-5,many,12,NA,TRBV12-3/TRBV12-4,CASSRPSGNQHF,TGTGCCAGCAGCCGACCCAGTGGCAATCAGCATTTT
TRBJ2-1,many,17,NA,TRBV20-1,CSARYQGVRGSYNEQFF,TGCAGTGCTAGATACCAGGGGGTGCGGGGTTCCTACAATGAGCAGTTCTTC
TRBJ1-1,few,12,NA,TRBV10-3,CATQTADTEAFF,TGTGCCACCCAGACAGCGGACACTGAAGCTTTCTTT
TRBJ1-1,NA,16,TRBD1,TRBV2,CASNSGQGMMNTEAFF,TGTGCCAGCAATTCCGGACAGGGGATGATGAACACTGAAGCTTTCTTT
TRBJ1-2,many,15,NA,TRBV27,CASSLFGAPKDGYTF,TGTGCCAGCAGTTTATTCGGGGCCCCCAAGGATGGCTACACCTTC
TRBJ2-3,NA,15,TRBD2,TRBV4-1,CASSPIAGDTDTQYF,TGCGCCAGCAGCCCTATTGCGGGGGACACAGATACGCAGTATTTT
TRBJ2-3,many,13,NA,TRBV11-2,CASSLVTSDTQYF,TGTGCCAGCAGCTTAGTAACTAGCGATACGCAGTATTTT
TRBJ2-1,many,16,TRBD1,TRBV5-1,CASSDGQGRSYNEQFF,TGCGCCAGCAGCGACGGACAGGGGCGCTCCTACAATGAGCAGTTCTTC
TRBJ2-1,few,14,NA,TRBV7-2,CASSLEYQDGEQFF,TGTGCCAGCAGCTTAGAGTACCAGGACGGTGAGCAGTTCTTC
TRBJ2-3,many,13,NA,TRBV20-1,CSARDPRSNTQYF,TGCAGTGCTAGAGATCCTAGAAGTAATACGCAGTATTTT
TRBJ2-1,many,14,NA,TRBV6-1,CASKFGRGPREQFF,TGTGCCAGCAAGTTTGGCCGGGGCCCCAGGGAGCAGTTCTTC
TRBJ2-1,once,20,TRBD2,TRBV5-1,CASSSRQAPGPSGRNNEQFF,TGCGCCAGCAGCTCCCGACAGGCCCCTGGCCCTAGCGGGAGGAACAATGAGCAGTTCTTC
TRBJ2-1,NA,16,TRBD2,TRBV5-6,CASSLKRGADHNEQFF,TGTGCCAGCAGCCTAAAGCGGGGGGCGGACCACAATGAGCAGTTCTTC
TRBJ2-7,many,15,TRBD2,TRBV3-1,CASSLGLANSYEQYF,TGTGCCAGCAGCTTGGGACTAGCCAATTCCTACGAGCAGTACTTC
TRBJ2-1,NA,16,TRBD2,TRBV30,CAWTPRSGRPLGEQFF,TGTGCCTGGACTCCCCGGAGCGGGAGACCCCTCGGTGAGCAGTTCTTC
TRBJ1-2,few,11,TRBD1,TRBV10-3,CAIRDRDGYTF,TGTGCCATCCGGGACAGGGACGGCTACACCTTC
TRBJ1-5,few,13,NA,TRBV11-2,CASTTIPGQPQHF,TGTGCCAGCACCACCATCCCGGGTCAGCCCCAGCATTTT
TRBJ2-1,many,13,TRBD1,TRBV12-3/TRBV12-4,CASSVDREHEQFF,TGTGCCAGCAGCGTGGACAGGGAGCATGAGCAGTTCTTC
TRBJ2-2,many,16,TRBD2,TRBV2,CASSEVAGENTGELFF,TGTGCCAGCAGTGAAGTAGCGGGGGAGAACACCGGGGAGCTGTTTTTT
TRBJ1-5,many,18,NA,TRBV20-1,CSALQGAGWWESNQPQHF,TGCAGTGCTCTCCAAGGGGCAGGGTGGTGGGAAAGCAATCAGCCCCAGCATTTT
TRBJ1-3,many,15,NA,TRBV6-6,CASSYSDVSGNTIYF,TGTGCCAGCAGTTATTCCGACGTCTCTGGAAACACCATATATTTT
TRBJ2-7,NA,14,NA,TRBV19,CASSTLIGGYEQYF,TGTGCCAGTAGTACACTTATAGGGGGATACGAGCAGTACTTC
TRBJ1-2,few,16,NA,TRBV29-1,CSVDSLKGNVIYGYTF,TGCAGCGTTGATTCTTTGAAGGGAAACGTGATCTATGGCTACACCTTC
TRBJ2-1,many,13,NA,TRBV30,CAWSKGIGNEQFF,TGTGCCTGGAGTAAGGGGATAGGGAATGAGCAGTTCTTC
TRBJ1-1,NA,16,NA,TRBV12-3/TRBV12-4,CASSPQGRGGRPEAFF,TGTGCCAGCAGTCCACAGGGAAGGGGGGGTAGGCCCGAAGCTTTCTTT
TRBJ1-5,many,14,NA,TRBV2,CASTLDSSNQPQHF,TGTGCCAGCACCCTGGACAGTAGCAATCAGCCCCAGCATTTT
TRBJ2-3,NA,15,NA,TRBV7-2,CASSLFWGSTDTQYF,TGTGCCAGCAGCTTATTTTGGGGGAGCACAGATACGCAGTATTTT
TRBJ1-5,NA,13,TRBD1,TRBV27,CASSDRFNQPQHF,TGTGCCAGCTCGGACAGGTTCAATCAGCCCCAGCATTTT
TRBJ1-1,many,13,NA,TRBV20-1,CSVGSRMNTEAFF,TGCAGTGTGGGTTCTAGAATGAACACTGAAGCTTTCTTT
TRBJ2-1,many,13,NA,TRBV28,CASSLPMRSEQFF,TGTGCCAGCAGTTTACCCATGAGGAGTGAGCAGTTCTTC
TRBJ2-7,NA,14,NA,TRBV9,CASSPKASSYEQYF,TGTGCCAGCAGCCCAAAAGCCAGCTCCTACGAGCAGTACTTC
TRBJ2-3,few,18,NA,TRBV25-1,CASSEPQGGGYPTDTQYF,TGTGCCAGCAGTGAACCTCAAGGGGGGGGCTACCCCACAGATACGCAGTATTTT
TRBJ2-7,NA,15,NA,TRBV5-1,CASSGTGTGAYEQYF,TGTGCCAGCAGCGGTACCGGGACGGGGGCCTACGAGCAGTACTTC
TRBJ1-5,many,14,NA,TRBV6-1,CASSEIAVDQPQHF,TGTGCCAGCAGTGAAATCGCGGTTGATCAGCCCCAGCATTTT
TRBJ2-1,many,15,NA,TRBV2,CASSGYAGSYNEQFF,TGTGCCAGCAGCGGGTACGCGGGGTCCTACAATGAGCAGTTCTTC
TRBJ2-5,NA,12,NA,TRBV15,CATSVGPETQYF,TGTGCCACCAGCGTGGGACCGGAGACCCAGTACTTC
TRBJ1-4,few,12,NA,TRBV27,CASGRWPEKLFF,TGTGCCAGCGGCCGATGGCCTGAAAAACTGTTTTTT
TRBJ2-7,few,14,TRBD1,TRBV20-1,CSARGAGQGNEQYF,TGCAGTGCTAGGGGAGCGGGACAGGGTAACGAGCAGTACTTC
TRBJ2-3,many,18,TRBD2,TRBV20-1,CSAGLQAGTSGRVGTQYF,TGCAGTGCTGGACTGCAAGCGGGGACTAGCGGGAGAGTGGGTACGCAGTATTTT
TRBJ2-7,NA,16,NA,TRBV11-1,CASSPSEGATHYEQYF,TGTGCCAGCAGCCCATCAGAGGGAGCTACCCACTACGAGCAGTACTTC
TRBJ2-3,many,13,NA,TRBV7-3,CASRATSTDTQYF,TGTGCCAGCAGGGCGACTAGCACAGATACGCAGTATTTT
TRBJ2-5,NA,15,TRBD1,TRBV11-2,CASSQDRGAQETQYF,TGTGCCAGTAGTCAGGACAGGGGCGCCCAAGAGACCCAGTACTTC
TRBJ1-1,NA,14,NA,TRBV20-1,CSALEATRNTEAFF,TGCAGTGCCCTAGAGGCCACACGGAACACTGAAGCTTTCTTT
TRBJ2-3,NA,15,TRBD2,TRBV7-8,CASVLAKKSTDTQYF,TGTGCCAGCGTACTAGCGAAGAAGAGCACAGATACGCAGTATTTT
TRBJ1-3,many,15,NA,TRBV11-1,CASSRWASAGNTIYF,TGTGCCAGCAGTCGTTGGGCCTCCGCGGGAAACACCATATATTTT
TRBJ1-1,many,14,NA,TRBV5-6,CASSFGVGGTEAFF,TGTGCCAGCAGCTTTGGGGTTGGGGGCACTGAAGCTTTCTTT
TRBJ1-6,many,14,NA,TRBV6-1,CASGGRSYNSPLHF,TGTGCCAGCGGCGGGAGAAGCTATAATTCACCCCTCCACTTT
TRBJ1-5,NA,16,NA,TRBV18,CASSPQRDPSVQPQHF,TGTGCCAGCTCACCACAGAGGGACCCGTCGGTTCAGCCCCAGCATTTT